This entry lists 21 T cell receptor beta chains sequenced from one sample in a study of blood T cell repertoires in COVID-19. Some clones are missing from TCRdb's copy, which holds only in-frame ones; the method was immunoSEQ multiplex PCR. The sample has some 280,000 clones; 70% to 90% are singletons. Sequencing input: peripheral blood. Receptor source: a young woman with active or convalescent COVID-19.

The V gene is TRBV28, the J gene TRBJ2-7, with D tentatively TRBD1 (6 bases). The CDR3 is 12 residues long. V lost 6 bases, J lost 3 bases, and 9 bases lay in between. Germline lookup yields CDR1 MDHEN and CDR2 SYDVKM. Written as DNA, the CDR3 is TGTGCCAGCAGCTACAGGGTCTACGAGCAGTACTTC. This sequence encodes CASSYRVYEQYF.

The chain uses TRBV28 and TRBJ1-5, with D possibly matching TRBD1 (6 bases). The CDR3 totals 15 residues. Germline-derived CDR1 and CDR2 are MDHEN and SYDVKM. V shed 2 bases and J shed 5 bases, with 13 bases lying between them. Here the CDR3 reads CASSLGVAGDQPQHF. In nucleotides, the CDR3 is TGTGCCAGCAGTTTAGGGGTTGCAGGGGATCAGCCCCAGCATTTT.

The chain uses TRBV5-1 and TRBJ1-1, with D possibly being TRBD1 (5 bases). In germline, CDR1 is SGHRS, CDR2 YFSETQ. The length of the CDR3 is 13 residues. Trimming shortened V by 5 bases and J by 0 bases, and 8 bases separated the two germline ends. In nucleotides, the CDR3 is TGCGCCAGCAGATCGACAGTGAACACTGAAGCTTTCTTT. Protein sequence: CASRSTVNTEAFF.

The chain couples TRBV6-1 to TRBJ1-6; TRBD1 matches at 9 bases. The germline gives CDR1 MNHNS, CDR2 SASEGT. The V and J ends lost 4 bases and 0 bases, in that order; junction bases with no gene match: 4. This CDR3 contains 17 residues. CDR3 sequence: CASSGGTGSSYNSPLHF. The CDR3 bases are TGTGCCAGCAGTGGGGGGACAGGGAGCTCCTATAATTCACCCCTCCACTTT.

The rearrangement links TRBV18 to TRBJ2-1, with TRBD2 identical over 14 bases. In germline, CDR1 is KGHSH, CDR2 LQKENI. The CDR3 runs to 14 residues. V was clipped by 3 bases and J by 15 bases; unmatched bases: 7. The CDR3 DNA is TGTGCCAGCTCACCCTTTGGACTAGCGGGGGGTCCGTTCTTC. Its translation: CASSPFGLAGGPFF.

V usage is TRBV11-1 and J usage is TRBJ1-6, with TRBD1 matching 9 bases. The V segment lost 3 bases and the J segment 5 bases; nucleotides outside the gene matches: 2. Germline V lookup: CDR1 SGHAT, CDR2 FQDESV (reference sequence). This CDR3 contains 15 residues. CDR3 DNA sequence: TGTGCCAGCAGCTTCGGACAGGGGCATAATTCACCCCTCCACTTT. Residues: CASSFGQGHNSPLHF.

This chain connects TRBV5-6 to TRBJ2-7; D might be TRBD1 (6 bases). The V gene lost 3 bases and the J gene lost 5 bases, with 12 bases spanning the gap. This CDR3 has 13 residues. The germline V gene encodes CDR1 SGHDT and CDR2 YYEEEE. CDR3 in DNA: TGTGCCAGCAGCTCTGACAGGCACAACGAGCAGTACTTC. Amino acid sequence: CASSSDRHNEQYF.

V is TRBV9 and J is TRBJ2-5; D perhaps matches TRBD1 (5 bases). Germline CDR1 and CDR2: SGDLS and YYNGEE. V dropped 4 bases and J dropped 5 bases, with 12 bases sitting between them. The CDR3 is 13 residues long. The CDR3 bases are TGTGCCAGCAGCCCAGGGTCGTCGGAGACCCAGTACTTC. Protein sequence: CASSPGSSETQYF.

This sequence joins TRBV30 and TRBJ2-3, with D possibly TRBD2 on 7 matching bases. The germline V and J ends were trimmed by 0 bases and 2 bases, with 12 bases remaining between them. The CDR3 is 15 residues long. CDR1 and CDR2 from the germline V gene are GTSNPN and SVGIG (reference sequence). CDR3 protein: CAWSVMAGATDTQYF. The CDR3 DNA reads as TGTGCCTGGAGTGTAATGGCGGGGGCCACAGATACGCAGTATTTT.

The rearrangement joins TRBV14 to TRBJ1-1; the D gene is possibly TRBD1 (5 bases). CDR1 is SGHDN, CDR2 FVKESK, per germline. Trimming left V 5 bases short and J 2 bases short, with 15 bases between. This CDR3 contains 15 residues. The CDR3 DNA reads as TGTGCCAGCAGCGCCCCAGGGAAAACTAACACTGAAGCTTTCTTT. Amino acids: CASSAPGKTNTEAFF.

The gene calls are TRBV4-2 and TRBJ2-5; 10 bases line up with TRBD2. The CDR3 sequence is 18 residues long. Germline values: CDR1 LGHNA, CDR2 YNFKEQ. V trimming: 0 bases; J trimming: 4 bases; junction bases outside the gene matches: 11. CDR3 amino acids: CASSQDQVVAGGGETQYF. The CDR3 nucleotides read TGTGCCAGCAGCCAAGATCAGGTGGTAGCGGGGGGTGGAGAGACCCAGTACTTC.

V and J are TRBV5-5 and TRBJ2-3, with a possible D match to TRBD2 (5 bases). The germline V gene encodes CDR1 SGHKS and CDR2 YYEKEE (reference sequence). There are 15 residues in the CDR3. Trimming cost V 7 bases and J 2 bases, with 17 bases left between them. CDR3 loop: CASGKRVGTTDTQYF. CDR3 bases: TGTGCCAGCGGGAAGAGGGTGGGTACCACAGATACGCAGTATTTT.

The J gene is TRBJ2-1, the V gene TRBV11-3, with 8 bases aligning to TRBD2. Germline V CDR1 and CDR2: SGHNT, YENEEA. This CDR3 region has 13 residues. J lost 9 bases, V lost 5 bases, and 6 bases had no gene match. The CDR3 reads CASSPGLDREQFF. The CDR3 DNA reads TGTGCCAGCAGCCCGGGACTAGACCGTGAGCAGTTCTTC.

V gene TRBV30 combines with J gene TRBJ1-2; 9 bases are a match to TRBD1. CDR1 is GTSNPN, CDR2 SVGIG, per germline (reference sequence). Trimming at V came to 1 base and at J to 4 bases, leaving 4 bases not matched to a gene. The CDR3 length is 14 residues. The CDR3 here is CAWSADRGSYGYTF. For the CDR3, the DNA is TGTGCCTGGAGTGCGGACAGGGGCTCCTATGGCTACACCTTC. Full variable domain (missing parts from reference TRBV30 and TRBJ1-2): SQTIHQWPATLVQPVGSPLSLECTVEGTSNPNLYWYRQAAGRGLQLLFYSVGIGQISSEVPQNLSASRPQDRQFILSSKKLLLSDSGFYLCAWSADRGSYGYTFGSGTRLTVV.

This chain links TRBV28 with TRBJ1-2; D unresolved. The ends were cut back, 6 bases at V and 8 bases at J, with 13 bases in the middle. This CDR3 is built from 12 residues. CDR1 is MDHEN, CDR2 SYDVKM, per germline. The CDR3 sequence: CASRLGRDGYTF. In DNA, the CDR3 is TGTGCCAGCAGACTAGGGCGCGACGGCTACACCTTC.

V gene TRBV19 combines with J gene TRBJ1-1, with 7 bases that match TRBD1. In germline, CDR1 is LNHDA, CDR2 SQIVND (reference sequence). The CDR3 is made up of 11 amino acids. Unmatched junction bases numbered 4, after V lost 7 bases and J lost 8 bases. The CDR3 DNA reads TGTGCCAGTACCTCGGACAGGGAAGCTTTCTTT. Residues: CASTSDREAFF.

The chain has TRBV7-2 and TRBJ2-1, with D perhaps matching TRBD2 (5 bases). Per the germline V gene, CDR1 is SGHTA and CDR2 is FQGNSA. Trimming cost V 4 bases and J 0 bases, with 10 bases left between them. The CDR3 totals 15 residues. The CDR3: CASSSLANSYNEQFF. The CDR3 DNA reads TGTGCCAGCAGCTCTCTAGCCAACTCCTACAATGAGCAGTTCTTC.

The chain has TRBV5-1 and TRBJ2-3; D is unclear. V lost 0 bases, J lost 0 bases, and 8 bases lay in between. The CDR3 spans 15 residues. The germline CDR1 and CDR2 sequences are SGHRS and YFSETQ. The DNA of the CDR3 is TGCGCCAGCAGCTTGGTGACATCTAGCACAGATACGCAGTATTTT. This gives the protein CASSLVTSSTDTQYF.

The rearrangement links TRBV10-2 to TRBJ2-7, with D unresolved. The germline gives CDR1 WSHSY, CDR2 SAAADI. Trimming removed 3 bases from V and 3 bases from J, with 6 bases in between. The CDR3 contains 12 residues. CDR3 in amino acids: CASSDGVYEQYF. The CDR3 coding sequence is TGCGCCAGCAGTGATGGAGTCTACGAGCAGTACTTC.

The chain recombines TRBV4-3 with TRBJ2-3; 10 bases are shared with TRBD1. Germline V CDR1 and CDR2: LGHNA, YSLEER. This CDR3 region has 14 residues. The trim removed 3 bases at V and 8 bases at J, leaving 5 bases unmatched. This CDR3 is CASSQRQGAATQYF. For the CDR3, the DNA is TGCGCCAGCAGCCAGAGACAGGGGGCGGCTACGCAGTATTTT.

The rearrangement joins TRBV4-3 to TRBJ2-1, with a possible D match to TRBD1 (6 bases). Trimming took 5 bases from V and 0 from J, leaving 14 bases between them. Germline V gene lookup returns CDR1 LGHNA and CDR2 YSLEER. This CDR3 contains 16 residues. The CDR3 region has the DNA TGCGCCAGCAGCGACCGGGACACCGTCTCCTACAATGAGCAGTTCTTC. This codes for CASSDRDTVSYNEQFF.